These 30 T cell receptor beta chains were sequenced from one sample in a study of T cells in Graves' hyperthyroidism and ophthalmopathy. TCR beta CDR3 regions were amplified from RNA. RT-PCR in the first round (using the HTBI primer set) targeted the TCR CDR3. One entry per CDR3 protein, called by TCRdb with MiXCR from the multiplex PCR reads. The sample carries hundreds of thousands of distinct CDR3 sequences, under 60% recorded once. Input material: peripheral blood or thyroid tissue (not recorded which). Every receptor here comes from a woman in her late teens or twenties with Graves' hyperthyroidism.

V and J are TRBV29-1 and TRBJ2-2; 10 bases align to TRBD1. The CDR3 has 15 amino acids. Germline CDR1 and CDR2: SQVTM and ANQGSEA. J lost 4 bases, V lost 8 bases, and 10 bases had no gene match. The CDR3 sequence is CSWTGTGDGTGELFF. Here the CDR3 DNA reads TGCAGCTGGACCGGGACAGGGGACGGCACCGGGGAGCTGTTTTTT.

The chain employs TRBV20-1 and TRBJ2-7; D is ambiguous. V gave up 0 bases and J gave up 3 bases, with 12 bases separating them. Germline loops: CDR1 DFQATT, CDR2 SNEGSKA (reference sequence). The CDR3 is made up of 14 amino acids. The chain's CDR3 is CSARENLDDYEQYF. The CDR3 DNA reads TGCAGTGCTAGAGAGAACTTGGACGACTACGAGCAGTACTTC.

The chain recombines TRBV5-1 with TRBJ1-1; D might be TRBD1 (5 bases). V lost 3 bases, J lost 7 bases, and 13 bases lay in between. CDR1 is SGHRS and CDR2 is YFSETQ in the germline V gene. The CDR3 is made up of 13 amino acids. The CDR3 DNA reads as TGCGCCAGCAGCTCCGGGGGAAGCCTTGAAGCTTTCTTT. Translating gives CASSSGGSLEAFF.

The sample holds a few counts of this clonotype. V gene TRBV20-1 combines with J gene TRBJ2-7; TRBD2 matches 11 bases. V lost 5 bases, J lost 0 bases, and 6 bases stayed unmatched. In germline, CDR1 is DFQATT, CDR2 SNEGSKA (reference sequence). The CDR3 totals 15 residues. The CDR3 DNA is TGCAGTGCTTTCGGACTAGCGGGCGGCTCCTACGAGCAGTACTTC. It encodes CSAFGLAGGSYEQYF.

This clonotype has only one observation. This may be a read error: a much more frequent sequence differs by one nucleotide. This chain joins TRBV7-2 and TRBJ1-1, with a weak D call TRBD1 (5 bases). This CDR3 is 14 amino acids long. Germline-derived CDR1 and CDR2 are SGHTA and FQGNSA. CDR3 DNA: TGTGCCAGCAGCCCACAGGTAGTGAACACTGAAGCTCTCTTT. Residues: CASSPQVVNTEALF. The full variable domain, in which reference TRBV7-2 and TRBJ1-1 provide the parts outside the CDR3, is GAGVSQSPSNKVTEKGKDVELRCDPISGHTALYWYRQSLGQGLEFLIYFQGNSAPDKSGLPSDRFSAERTGGSVSTLTIQRTQQEDSAVYLCASSPQVVNTEALFGQGTRLTVV.

This clonotype has ten or more counts. The chain links TRBV7-9 to TRBJ1-1, with 11 bases aligning to TRBD1. The J segment lost 3 bases and the V segment lost 5 bases, leaving 5 bases of the junction unmatched. Per germline, CDR1 SEHNR and CDR2 FQNEAQ (reference sequence). The CDR3 is 15 amino acids. DNA for the CDR3: TGTGCCAGCAGCGACCGGGACAGGGGGGACACTGAAGCTTTCTTT. This codes for CASSDRDRGDTEAFF.

As concerns this clonotype: One junction end does not reproduce the germline sequence, and a read error may be involved. The chain is built from TRBV5-1 and TRBJ2-5; 10 positions agree with TRBD2. Germline loops: CDR1 SGHRS, CDR2 YFSETQ. The CDR3 has 15 residues. The CDR3 bases are TGTGCCAGAACTCCTGCTAGCGGGAGTTGGGAGACCCAGTACTTC. The encoded protein is CARTPASGSWETQYF.

This clonotype was seen many times. The chain is built from TRBV7-2 and TRBJ1-2; D is perhaps TRBD1 (6 bases). This CDR3 contains 15 residues. The germline V gene encodes CDR1 SGHTA and CDR2 FQGNSA. Trimming shortened V by 3 bases and J by 3 bases, and 14 bases separated the two germline ends. In nucleotides, the CDR3 is TGTGCCAGCAGCTTGGTGGCAGGGGCTGACTATGGCTACACCTTC. Its protein is CASSLVAGADYGYTF. Combining the CDR3 with reference TRBV7-2 and TRBJ1-2 gives the whole variable domain GAGVSQSPSNKVTEKGKDVELRCDPISGHTALYWYRQSLGQGLEFLIYFQGNSAPDKSGLPSDRFSAERTGGSVSTLTIQRTQQEDSAVYLCASSLVAGADYGYTFGSGTRLTVV.

The chain carries TRBV7-2 and TRBJ1-2; TRBD1 might be the D (6 bases). The ends were cut back, 5 bases at V and 2 bases at J, with 12 bases in the middle. Germline V lookup: CDR1 SGHTA, CDR2 FQGNSA. CDR3 length: 14 residues. This chain's CDR3 is CASSRLGQNYGYTF. CDR3 nucleotide sequence: TGTGCCAGCAGCCGACTCGGACAGAACTATGGCTACACCTTC.

With regard to this clonotype: Being one base from a much bigger clone, this may be a read error. This sequence joins TRBV9 and TRBJ2-7, with no clear D. The length of the CDR3 is 11 residues. Trimming took 0 bases from V and 5 from J, leaving 3 bases between them. Germline assignment: CDR1 SGDLS and CDR2 YYNGEE. CDR3 nucleotide sequence: TGTGCCAGCAGCGTAGACGACGAGCAGTACTTC. Translating gives CASSVDDEQYF.

This rearrangement joins TRBV11-1 to TRBJ2-2; tentative D call: TRBD2 (6 bases). The length of the CDR3 is 17 residues. CDR1 and CDR2 (germline): SGHAT, FQDESV (reference sequence). Trimming removed 2 bases at V and 4 bases at J, with 17 bases between. The CDR3 DNA reads TGTGCCAGCAGCTTATCCATCGGGACTGGGGTCACCGGGGAGCTGTTTTTT. Its protein product is CASSLSIGTGVTGELFF.

The table lists this clonotype with many counts. The chain couples TRBV9 to TRBJ2-7; 11 bases are a match to TRBD2. Trimming removed 0 bases from V and 3 bases from J; junction bases left unmatched: 2. The CDR3 length is 15 residues. CDR1 is SGDLS and CDR2 is YYNGEE in the germline V gene. CDR3 protein: CASSVEGTSGYEQYF. Written as DNA, the CDR3 is TGTGCCAGCAGCGTAGAGGGGACTAGCGGCTACGAGCAGTACTTC.

V is TRBV20-1 and J is TRBJ2-3; 9 positions match TRBD2. The germline V gene encodes CDR1 DFQATT and CDR2 SNEGSKA (reference sequence). The CDR3 extends over 16 amino acids. Germline trimming cut 4 bases from V and 6 bases from J; bases unmatched to any gene: 14. This chain's CDR3 is CSAIPTALAGSDTQYF. The CDR3 DNA reads TGCAGTGCTATTCCAACCGCACTAGCGGGTTCGGATACGCAGTATTTT.

Regarding this clonotype: Possible read error: a much larger clone is one base away. J is TRBJ1-5 and V is TRBV24-1; possibly TRBD1 for D (6 bases). Germline CDR1 KGHDR, CDR2 SFDVKD. CDR3 length: 15 amino acids. Between the trimmed V and J ends, which lost 6 bases and 4 bases, there was a span of 15 bases. The CDR3 DNA sequence: TGTGCCACCAGTCACCCAGGGGTGGTTAATCAGCCCCAGCATTTT. Its protein product is CATSHPGVVNQPQHF.

This clonotype was detected a few times. J is TRBJ1-5 and V is TRBV27; D ambiguous. This CDR3 has 13 residues. Trimming left V 4 bases short and J 3 bases short, with 7 bases between. Germline CDR1 and CDR2: MNHEY and SMNVEV (reference sequence). The DNA of the CDR3 is TGTGCCAGCAGTTCCTCACTCAATCAGCCCCAGCATTTT. It encodes CASSSSLNQPQHF.

This clonotype was picked up a small number of times. The chain carries TRBV6-4 and TRBJ2-2, with unresolved D. The CDR3 spans 12 residues. Trimming stripped 3 bases from V and 7 bases from J, with 6 bases between. CDR1 and CDR2 from the germline V gene are MRHNA and SNTAGT. In nucleotides, the CDR3 is TGTGCCAGCAGTGATAGACACGGGGAGCTGTTTTTT. Translated: CASSDRHGELFF.

This chain links TRBV7-2 with TRBJ2-7; either TRBD1 or TRBD2 may supply D (5 bases each). The CDR3 has 12 residues. Trimming shortened V by 8 bases and J by 6 bases, and 14 bases separated the two germline ends. CDR1 is SGHTA, CDR2 FQGNSA, per germline. The CDR3 spells CASSPGRPEQYF. The CDR3 nucleotides are TGTGCCAGCTCACCAGGGAGACCCGAGCAGTACTTC.

This clonotype was observed a few times. CDR3 loop: CASSEGLAVTYEQYF. The DNA for the CDR3 is TGTGCCAGCAGCGAAGGACTAGCGGTGACCTACGAGCAGTACTTC. The chain links TRBV9 to TRBJ2-7; 10 nucleotides match TRBD2. The trim removed 3 bases at V and 2 bases at J, leaving 5 bases unmatched. CDR3 length: 15 amino acids. Germline loops: CDR1 SGDLS, CDR2 YYNGEE.

Concerning this clonotype itself: The junction differs from germline at one of its ends, possibly a read error. The genes are TRBV20-1 and TRBJ2-6, with 8 bases fitting TRBD2. The CDR3 consists of 14 residues. Germline values: CDR1 DFQATT, CDR2 SNEGSKA (reference sequence). The chain's CDR3 is CSARGSGGAYVLTF. The CDR3 DNA sequence: TGCAGTGCTAGGGGTTCGGGAGGGGCCTACGTCCTGACTTTC.

V usage is TRBV7-2 and J usage is TRBJ1-1; D not certain. Trimming took off 1 base at V and 3 bases at J, with 9 bases between the two ends. The CDR3 has 14 amino acids. The germline V gene encodes CDR1 SGHTA and CDR2 FQGNSA. The CDR3 sequence: CASSLDEPYTEAFF. The CDR3 DNA reads as TGTGCCAGCAGCTTAGATGAACCCTACACTGAAGCTTTCTTT.

This clonotype was detected only a few times. The chain couples TRBV7-3 to TRBJ2-2; D remains unclear. Between the trimmed V and J ends, which lost 2 bases and 4 bases, there was a span of 14 bases. The CDR3 contains 16 residues. CDR1 SGHTA and CDR2 FQGTGA come from the germline V gene. The CDR3 nucleotides read TGTGCCAGCAGCTTATCCTCAAGTCTCAGCACCGGGGAGCTGTTTTTT. Residues: CASSLSSSLSTGELFF. Together with reference TRBV7-3 and TRBJ2-2, the CDR3 gives the full variable domain: GAGVSQTPSNKVTEKGKYVELRCDPISGHTALYWYRQSLGQGPEFLIYFQGTGAADDSGLPNDRFFAVRPEGSVSTLKIQRTERGDSAVYLCASSLSSSLSTGELFFGEGSRLTVL.

A few counts support this clonotype. The chain employs TRBV5-1 and TRBJ1-5; D unclear. The V end was cut by 0 bases, the J end by 5 bases, with 9 bases between. There are 14 residues in the CDR3. CDR1 is SGHRS and CDR2 is YFSETQ in the germline V gene. The DNA of the CDR3 is TGCGCCAGCAGCTTGGAGGGCCGTCATCAGCCCCAGCATTTT. Translated: CASSLEGRHQPQHF.

This clonotype was picked up a small number of times. V usage is TRBV6-6 and J usage is TRBJ1-5; 9 nucleotides agree with TRBD1. CDR3 length: 17 residues. The germline V gene encodes CDR1 MNHNY and CDR2 SVGAGI (reference sequence). V shed 2 bases and J 3 bases; nucleotides not matched to a gene: 8. As DNA, the CDR3 is TGTGCCAGCAGTTACACTTACCGGGACAGGGTCAATCAGCCCCAGCATTTT. It yields the protein CASSYTYRDRVNQPQHF.

The rearrangement links TRBV20-1 to TRBJ1-5; the match to TRBD1 covers 7 bases. The junction had 5 bases not matched to a gene; V was cut back by 4 bases and J by 5 bases. Per germline, CDR1 DFQATT and CDR2 SNEGSKA (reference sequence). The CDR3 spans 13 residues. CDR3 DNA: TGCAGTGCTAACGCTGGGACAGATCAGCCCCAGCATTTT. Translated, it gives CSANAGTDQPQHF.

This chain connects TRBV10-3 to TRBJ1-5; D gene unclear. V dropped 4 bases and J dropped 2 bases, with 12 bases sitting between them. CDR3 length: 15 amino acids. CDR1 is ENHRY and CDR2 is SYGVKD in the germline V gene. CDR3 loop: CAISGRLGGNQPQHF. In DNA form, the CDR3 reads TGTGCCATCAGTGGTCGCCTCGGGGGCAATCAGCCCCAGCATTTT.

This chain connects TRBV20-1 to TRBJ1-1, with D tentatively TRBD1 (6 bases). CDR1 and CDR2 (germline): DFQATT, SNEGSKA (reference sequence). The CDR3 has 13 residues. Trimming removed 8 bases at V and 3 bases at J, with 16 bases between. The CDR3 DNA reads as TGCAGTATACCTGGGGACACTTACACTGAAGCTTTCTTT. It yields the protein CSIPGDTYTEAFF.

For this clonotype: With a much larger clone just one base away, this may be a read error. V gene TRBV12-3 or TRBV12-4 combines with J gene TRBJ1-2; the D is unclear. Trimming pared 6 bases from V and 8 bases from J, leaving 16 bases between. The CDR3 covers 13 residues. Written as DNA, the CDR3 is TGTGCCAGCAGCTCCGGCCGAGCCGGCGGCTACACCTTC. Protein product: CASSSGRAGGYTF.

Ten or more counts support this clonotype. The J gene is TRBJ1-1, the V gene TRBV2, with 7 bases matching TRBD1. CDR3 length equals 15 residues. Germline V gene data show CDR1 as SNHLY and CDR2 as FYNNEI. With 7 bases clipped from V and 4 bases from J, the junction kept 12 bases outside the gene matches. The CDR3 region is CASTDHGAGGTEAFF. In nucleotides, the CDR3 is TGTGCCAGCACCGATCACGGGGCAGGGGGCACTGAAGCTTTCTTT. The complete variable domain, with remaining parts taken from reference TRBV2 and TRBJ1-1, reads EPEVTQTPSHQVTQMGQEVILRCVPISNHLYFYWYRQILGQKVEFLVSFYNNEISEKSEIFDDQFSVERPDGSNFTLKIRSTKLEDSAMYFCASTDHGAGGTEAFFGQGTRLTVV.

This clonotype was counted ten times or more. The rearrangement uses TRBV29-1 and TRBJ1-1, with 7 bases identical to TRBD1. The V gene's germline CDR1 is SQVTM and CDR2 ANQGSEA. There are 13 residues in the CDR3. J lost 2 bases, V lost 7 bases, and 7 bases had no gene match. DNA for the CDR3: TGCAGCGCTACCGGGACAGCAAACACTGAAGCTTTCTTT. It encodes CSATGTANTEAFF. The complete variable domain, with remaining parts taken from reference TRBV29-1 and TRBJ1-1, reads SAVISQKPSRDICQRGTSLTIQCQVDSQVTMMFWYRQQPGQSLTLIATANQGSEATYESGFVIDKFPISRPNLTFSTLTVSNMSPEDSSIYLCSATGTANTEAFFGQGTRLTVV.

There are a few counts of this clonotype. The junction departs from the called germline gene at one end, perhaps through a read error. The chain carries TRBV7-3 and TRBJ1-6; no clear D gene. Looked up from germline, CDR1 is SGHTA and CDR2 is FQGTGA. CDR3 length: 17 amino acids. As DNA, the CDR3 is TGTGCCAGCAGTTTAAACGGGAGGAGCTCCTATAATTCACCCCTCCACTTT. Protein: CASSLNGRSSYNSPLHF.